What follows are 27 T cell receptor beta chains derived from one specimen sequenced in a study of T cell responses to AZD1222 COVID-19 vaccine. The assay was immunoSEQ multiplex PCR, and TCRdb's table has in-frame clones only and misses some. The sample holds tens of thousands of clones, 70% to 90% seen once. The sample was peripheral blood, taken on day 0 of AZD1222 vaccination. These receptor sequences come from an adult in good health.

The chain couples TRBV9 to TRBJ2-2; 7 bases fit TRBD2. This CDR3 has 17 residues. CDR1 is SGDLS, CDR2 YYNGEE, per germline. The V gene end was trimmed by 0 bases and the J gene end by 3 bases; junction bases not matched to a gene: 8. The CDR3 sequence: CASSVGVEGGDTGELFF. The CDR3 nucleotides are TGTGCCAGCAGCGTAGGAGTGGAGGGAGGGGACACCGGGGAGCTGTTTTTT.

This clone was seen only a few times. The J gene is TRBJ1-1, the V gene TRBV29-1; D is undetermined. The CDR3 sequence is 12 residues long. The V gene lost 0 bases and the J gene lost 1 base, with 3 bases spanning the gap. The germline gives CDR1 SQVTM, CDR2 ANQGSEA. CDR3 sequence (DNA): TGCAGCGTTGAAGAGGGGAACACTGAAGCTTTCTTT. It encodes CSVEEGNTEAFF.

This chain uses TRBV9 with TRBJ2-7; D is unclear. This CDR3 has 13 amino acids. The germline V and J ends were trimmed by 4 bases and 9 bases, with 17 bases remaining between them. Germline V gives CDR1 SGDLS, CDR2 YYNGEE. The CDR3 reads CASSPPEFWGQYF. DNA for the CDR3: TGTGCCAGCAGCCCGCCCGAATTCTGGGGGCAGTACTTC.

The V gene is TRBV11-3, the J gene TRBJ2-7; 8 positions match TRBD2. Germline-derived CDR1 and CDR2 are SGHNT and YENEEA. The CDR3 is 14 residues long. V trimming: 4 bases; J trimming: 0 bases; junction bases outside the gene matches: 2. CDR3 DNA: TGTGCCAGCAGCTCTAGCGGGCGCTCCTACGAGCAGTACTTC. It yields the protein CASSSSGRSYEQYF.

The chain has TRBV3-1 (or the pseudogene TRBV3-2) and TRBJ1-4; TRBD1 agrees at 11 bases. Losses at the gene ends were 2 bases for V and 0 bases for J; bases not matched to a gene: 2. This CDR3 is 17 amino acids long. CDR1 is LGHDT and CDR2 is YNNKEL in the germline V gene (reference sequence). The CDR3: CASSQWGQGATNEKLFF. In DNA, the CDR3 is TGTGCCAGCAGCCAATGGGGACAGGGGGCAACTAATGAAAAACTGTTTTTT.

This clone was seen a single time. This chain connects TRBV7-8 to TRBJ2-5; D may correspond to TRBD1 or TRBD2 (6 bases each). Germline-derived CDR1 and CDR2 are SGHVS and FQNEAQ. V was shortened by 6 bases and J by 2 bases, with 13 bases between the two germline ends. There are 14 residues in the CDR3. The CDR3 nucleotides are TGTGCCAGCAGGGGGGCGGGACAACAAGAGACCCAGTACTTC. Residues: CASRGAGQQETQYF.

The rearrangement links TRBV19 to TRBJ2-4; possible D gene TRBD2, 5 bases. The V gene's germline CDR1 is LNHDA and CDR2 SQIVND (reference sequence). The CDR3 runs 16 residues. With 6 bases removed from V and 0 bases from J, the gap between germline ends came to 15 bases. The CDR3 DNA sequence: TGTGCCAGTAGCACGAGGGCAGAATTAGCCAAAAACATTCAGTACTTC. This gives the protein CASSTRAELAKNIQYF.

V usage is TRBV2 and J usage is TRBJ2-4; 10 bases agree with TRBD2. CDR3 length: 15 residues. The germline gives CDR1 SNHLY, CDR2 FYNNEI. Unmatched junction bases numbered 5, after V lost 1 base and J lost 8 bases. The CDR3 is CASSEVPSGSYIQYF. The CDR3 coding sequence is TGTGCCAGCAGTGAAGTACCTAGCGGGAGTTACATTCAGTACTTC.

The chain joins TRBV29-1 to TRBJ1-3; D ambiguous. The CDR3 is 11 residues long. The germline CDR1 and CDR2 sequences are SQVTM and ANQGSEA. The V end was cut by 8 bases, the J end by 4 bases, with 9 bases between. The CDR3 bases are TGCAGCTCCGGGGTAGGAAACACCATATATTTT. Translating it yields CSSGVGNTIYF.

This chain joins TRBV7-3 and TRBJ2-1; 7 bases agree with TRBD2. The V gene end was trimmed by 6 bases and the J gene end by 0 bases; junction bases not matched to a gene: 17. There are 19 residues in the CDR3. Germline V gives CDR1 SGHTA, CDR2 FQGTGA. CDR3 region: CASSPHPRLAASSYNEQFF. The CDR3 region has the DNA TGTGCCAGCAGTCCCCACCCCCGCCTAGCGGCGAGCTCCTACAATGAGCAGTTCTTC.

This chain joins TRBV5-4 and TRBJ2-1; 12 nucleotides align to TRBD2. The trim removed 6 bases at V and 4 bases at J, leaving 5 bases unmatched. Germline loops: CDR1 SGHNT, CDR2 YYREEE (reference sequence). The CDR3 has 15 residues. CDR3 DNA: TGTGCCAGCACCGTACTAGCGGGAGGTTACAATGAGCAGTTCTTC. This sequence encodes CASTVLAGGYNEQFF.

This chain joins TRBV7-9 and TRBJ2-7; 9 bases align to TRBD2. Germline CDR1 SEHNR, CDR2 FQNEAQ (reference sequence). CDR3 length: 18 amino acids. The J segment lost 0 bases and the V segment lost 1 base, leaving 10 bases of the junction unmatched. The CDR3 spells CASSLGGVAGARSYEQYF. The DNA of the CDR3 is TGTGCCAGCAGCTTAGGAGGGGTAGCGGGGGCCCGCTCCTACGAGCAGTACTTC.

The chain carries TRBV12-3 or TRBV12-4 and TRBJ2-3, with 7 positions matching TRBD1. Trimming removed 8 bases from V and 4 bases from J; junction bases left unmatched: 6. This CDR3 comprises 13 residues. The CDR3 sequence is CASSGTDADTQYF. The CDR3 bases are TGTGCCAGCTCCGGGACAGATGCAGATACGCAGTATTTT.

CDR3 sequence: CASSLGGTRSQPQHF. In DNA, the CDR3 is TGTGCCAGCAGCTTAGGGGGGACGCGTAGTCAGCCCCAGCATTTT. The chain uses TRBV11-2 and TRBJ1-5; maybe TRBD1 (5 bases). The CDR3 has 15 amino acids. The germline CDR1 and CDR2 sequences are SGHAT and FQNNGV. Trimming took 1 base from V and 6 from J, leaving 13 bases between them.

The chain is built from TRBV12-3 or TRBV12-4 and TRBJ2-2; no clear D. Trimming pared 5 bases from V and 6 bases from J, leaving 7 bases between. The CDR3 runs 12 residues. The CDR3 nucleotides read TGTGCCAGCAGTCGCAAGGCCGGGGAGCTGTTTTTT. It is translated as CASSRKAGELFF.

In regard to this clone: Other DNA sequences within the sample encode an identical CDR3. The CDR3 DNA follows: TGCGCCAGCAGCTTAGAGAGCGGGTTAGGTGGCTACACCTTC. It translates to CASSLESGLGGYTF. J is TRBJ1-2 and V is TRBV5-1, with D unresolved. Germline-derived CDR1 and CDR2 are SGHRS and YFSETQ. V lost 2 bases to trimming and J lost 7 bases, with 15 bases between them. The CDR3 is 14 amino acids.

This rearrangement joins TRBV12-5 to TRBJ2-2; D is undetermined. This CDR3 region has 10 residues. CDR1 and CDR2 from the germline V gene are LGHNT and FRNRAP. Trimming removed 9 bases from V and 1 base from J, with 0 bases in between. The CDR3 reads CARNTGELFF. The CDR3 nucleotides read TGTGCTAGGAACACCGGGGAGCTGTTTTTT. Together with reference TRBV12-5 and TRBJ2-2, the CDR3 gives the full variable domain: DARVTQTPRHKVTEMGQEVTMRCQPILGHNTVFWYRQTMMQGLELLAYFRNRAPLDDSGMPKDRFSAEMPDATLATLKIQPSEPRDSAVYFCARNTGELFFGEGSRLTVL.

This chain links TRBV2 with TRBJ1-5; 7 bases align to TRBD1. The CDR3 runs 12 residues. From germline, CDR1 is SNHLY and CDR2 FYNNEI. J lost 11 bases, V lost 4 bases, and 5 bases had no gene match. The CDR3 protein is CASSGEDRAQHF. CDR3 bases: TGTGCCAGCAGTGGAGAAGACAGGGCCCAGCATTTT.

The CDR3 DNA is TGTGCCAGCAGCGTATCCAGGGACTCTGGAAACACCATATATTTT. Its protein is CASSVSRDSGNTIYF. The chain has TRBV9 and TRBJ1-3; D may be TRBD1 (5 bases). This CDR3 has 15 residues. Germline V gives CDR1 SGDLS, CDR2 YYNGEE. V was cut by 1 base and J by 0 bases, with 8 bases left in between.

As DNA, the CDR3 is TGTGCCAGCGGAGCGACTAGCGGATACACAGATACGCAGTATTTT. This translates into CASGATSGYTDTQYF. The chain links TRBV28 to TRBJ2-3, with 9 positions matching TRBD2. There are 15 residues in the CDR3. Germline V gives CDR1 MDHEN, CDR2 SYDVKM. With 8 bases clipped from V and 2 bases from J, the junction kept 8 bases outside the gene matches. Filled out from reference TRBV28 and TRBJ2-3, the complete variable domain reads DVKVTQSSRYLVKRTGEKVFLECVQDMDHENMFWYRQDPGLGLRLIYFSYDVKMKEKGDIPEGYSVSREKKERFSLILESASTNQTSMYLCASGATSGYTDTQYFGPGTRLTVL.

The J gene is TRBJ1-5, the V gene TRBV30; tentative D call: TRBD1 (5 bases). Trimming removed 5 bases from V and 2 bases from J, with 10 bases in between. The CDR3 has 13 amino acids. Germline CDR1 GTSNPN, CDR2 SVGIG (reference sequence). The CDR3 DNA reads TGTGCCTGGGCCGTGGGGGGCAATCAGCCCCAGCATTTT. Protein: CAWAVGGNQPQHF.

This clone was seen a few times. J is TRBJ2-6 and V is TRBV5-6; no reliable D call. The CDR3 consists of 14 residues. Germline-derived CDR1 and CDR2 are SGHDT and YYEEEE. Trimming shortened V by 1 base and J by 4 bases, and 6 bases separated the two germline ends. CDR3 sequence (DNA): TGTGCCAGCAGCTTGCGCTCCGGGGCCAACGTCCTGACTTTC. This sequence encodes CASSLRSGANVLTF.

The V gene is TRBV14, the J gene TRBJ2-7; the D gene is possibly TRBD1 (5 bases). Trimming took off 1 base at V and 0 bases at J, with 10 bases between the two ends. There are 15 residues in the CDR3. In germline, CDR1 is SGHDN, CDR2 FVKESK. CDR3 DNA sequence: TGTGCCAGCAGCCAAGTGGACAACCTCTCCTACGAGCAGTACTTC. This gives the protein CASSQVDNLSYEQYF.

The chain carries TRBV6-5 and TRBJ1-6; D uncertain. This CDR3 comprises 14 residues. V shed 6 bases and J shed 4 bases, with 10 bases lying between them. In germline, CDR1 is MNHEY, CDR2 SVGAGI. The CDR3, as DNA: TGTGCCAGCAGCCCGGCAGGATATAATTCACCCCTCCACTTT. Protein sequence: CASSPAGYNSPLHF.

J is TRBJ1-1 and V is TRBV19; D gene uncertain. The ends were cut back, 3 bases at V and 2 bases at J, with 7 bases in the middle. This CDR3 has 13 amino acids. Germline assignment: CDR1 LNHDA and CDR2 SQIVND (reference sequence). The CDR3 reads CASSIKRNTEAFF. CDR3 nucleotides: TGTGCCAGTAGTATCAAGCGCAACACTGAAGCTTTCTTT.

This chain links TRBV5-6 with TRBJ1-5; D unclear. Germline V lookup: CDR1 SGHDT, CDR2 YYEEEE. CDR3 size: 15 residues. V dropped 0 bases and J dropped 3 bases, with 10 bases sitting between them. The CDR3 DNA reads as TGTGCCAGCAGCTTGGGGGCCGGGGACAATCAGCCCCAGCATTTT. It specifies CASSLGAGDNQPQHF.

The rearrangement uses TRBV10-3 and TRBJ1-2, with D maybe TRBD1 (5 bases). Trimming pared 7 bases from V and 3 bases from J, leaving 12 bases between. The CDR3 contains 13 residues. The germline V gene has CDR1 ENHRY and CDR2 SYGVKD. CDR3 nucleotide sequence: TGTGCCATCAAAGACAGAGTAGACTATGGCTACACCTTC. Its protein is CAIKDRVDYGYTF.